This TCR beta chain was found in a study of blood T cells in healthy people across ages. The wider study: Every two T cells gave about one barcoded beta molecule via template switching.

Germline-derived CDR1 and CDR2 are SGHNT and YYREEE (reference sequence). The CDR3 length is 13 residues. V gave up 2 bases and J gave up 8 bases, with 11 bases separating them. Primers used in a second PCR of roughly 7 to 11 cycles were a sample-barcoded 5' primer and a J-beta primer mix. A template-switch adaptor with 12 random nucleotides tagged each cDNA molecule. TCRdb reprocessed the 5' RACE reads via MiXCR and lists one record per CDR3 protein. This table has 550,000 to 750,000 distinct CDR3 sequences, around a fifth appearing once. This clonotype was seen a handful of times. Its antigen is unidentified. General study points: Naive T cell percentage by flow cytometry tracked strongly with beta diversity.

For every donor, a draw yielded 7.5 to 10 milliliters of peripheral blood. The chain has TRBV5-4 and TRBJ2-1; D perhaps matches TRBD2 (6 bases). This sequence was found in a man aged 65 to 85 in good health. Sample: blood. CDR3 sequence (DNA): TGTGCCAGCAGCTTACCGGGACTGGATGAGCAGTTCTTC. Protein product: CASSLPGLDEQFF.